This T cell receptor beta chain originates from a study of CD8 T cells in ankylosing spondylitis. Study observations and caveats: The authors reported significant enrichment of disease-linked clones in matched ankylosing spondylitis synovial fluid.

Of note for this clonotype: Antigen specificity is unknown.

TCRdb recomputed calls from the 5' RACE reads with MiXCR, one row per CDR3 protein. The profile covers approximately 31,000 distinct CDR3 sequences, with approximately 28% appearing a single time and less than 55% taken by the ten largest. Germline V lookup: CDR1 MNHNS, CDR2 SASEGT. This CDR3 comprises 16 residues. V was pared by 3 bases and J by 5 bases, with 10 bases of the junction left unmatched. The clonotype was recovered from a male donor with ankylosing spondylitis. What was sequenced was synovial fluid, either unsorted or a sorted T cell fraction (not recorded which). The chain has TRBV6-1 and TRBJ1-1, with 9 positions matching TRBD1. The CDR3 region has the DNA TGTGCCAGCAGTGATTGGGACAGGGTAACCGGGACTGAAGCTTTCTTT. Translated, it gives CASSDWDRVTGTEAFF.